The 9 T cell receptor beta chains listed next were all sequenced from one sample in a study of blood T cell repertoires in COVID-19. Profiling relied on immunoSEQ multiplex PCR, and the TCRdb table lists in-frame clones only, not all of them. The table has more than 95,000 clones, around four fifths seen once; the top ten hold approximately 12%. Sequencing was performed on peripheral blood. These receptors originate from a human donor in a cohort sampled during active COVID-19.

This clone was counted a single time. The V gene is TRBV6-5, the J gene TRBJ1-1, with a tentative D call TRBD1 (5 bases). Germline CDR1 reads MNHEY; CDR2 reads SVGAGI. The CDR3 sequence is 11 residues long. With 2 bases removed from V and 8 bases from J, the gap between germline ends came to 6 bases. CDR3 nucleotide sequence: TGTGCCAGCAGTTACAACAGGGAAGCTTTCTTT. Amino acids: CASSYNREAFF.

This clone turned up a few times. This sequence joins TRBV5-4 and TRBJ1-4; a possible D gene is TRBD1 (5 bases). This CDR3 is 15 amino acids long. CDR1 is SGHNT, CDR2 YYREEE, per germline (reference sequence). Trimming left V 0 bases short and J 8 bases short, with 14 bases between. The CDR3 DNA is TGTGCCAGCAGCTTGGCCGGGCAGGGTTACGAAAAACTGTTTTTT. Amino acid sequence: CASSLAGQGYEKLFF. Filled out from reference TRBV5-4 and TRBJ1-4, the complete variable domain reads ETGVTQSPTHLIKTRGQQVTLRCSSQSGHNTVSWYQQALGQGPQFIFQYYREEENGRGNFPPRFSGLQFPNYSSELNVNALELDDSALYLCASSLAGQGYEKLFFGSGTQLSVL.

This chain joins TRBV10-2 and TRBJ1-1, with 8 bases matching TRBD1. Germline CDR1 reads WSHSY; CDR2 reads SAAADI. The CDR3 runs to 14 residues. V was clipped by 5 bases and J by 3 bases; unmatched bases: 5. CDR3 sequence (DNA): TGCGCCAGCAGTCAGGACAGGGTCTACACTGAAGCTTTCTTT. This sequence encodes CASSQDRVYTEAFF.

The CDR3 DNA is TGTGCCATCAGGAGCGGGGAAGGGATTGAAAAACTGTTTTTT. Its translation: CAIRSGEGIEKLFF. V usage is TRBV10-3 and J usage is TRBJ1-4; no clear D gene. Trimming took off 6 bases at V and 7 bases at J, with 15 bases between the two ends. Germline CDR1 reads ENHRY; CDR2 reads SYGVKD. CDR3 length: 14 amino acids.

This clone was seen only once. The genes are TRBV11-3 and TRBJ1-1, with D uncertain. Germline CDR1 reads SGHNT; CDR2 reads YENEEA. The CDR3 has 14 residues. V was clipped by 0 bases and J by 5 bases, with 10 bases between them. This chain's CDR3 is CASSLDSGKTEAFF. The CDR3 region has the DNA TGTGCCAGCAGCTTAGATTCCGGGAAAACTGAAGCTTTCTTT.

The rearrangement uses TRBV27 and TRBJ2-3; possible D gene TRBD1, 6 bases. Germline V CDR1 and CDR2: MNHEY, SMNVEV (reference sequence). V was pared by 6 bases and J by 2 bases, with 15 bases between. The CDR3 runs 15 residues. CDR3 coding DNA: TGTGCCAGCAGGCTCACAGGGAGAGACACAGATACGCAGTATTTT. Its translation is CASRLTGRDTDTQYF.

CDR3: CASSEDRVPGNTIYF. CDR3 DNA sequence: TGTGCCAGCAGTGAGGACAGGGTTCCTGGAAACACCATATATTTT. The chain has TRBV2 and TRBJ1-3, with 8 bases lining up with TRBD1. Germline loops: CDR1 SNHLY, CDR2 FYNNEI. V was clipped by 3 bases and J by 2 bases; unmatched bases: 3. This CDR3 has 15 residues.

V usage is TRBV5-4 and J usage is TRBJ1-2, with 8 bases that match TRBD1. The CDR3 contains 14 residues. The junction had 7 bases not matched to a gene; V was cut back by 4 bases and J by 5 bases. Germline-derived CDR1 and CDR2 are SGHNT and YYREEE (reference sequence). The CDR3 sequence: CASSIPDRAYGYTF. CDR3 DNA sequence: TGTGCCAGCAGCATCCCGGACAGGGCTTATGGCTACACCTTC.

The rearrangement joins TRBV7-9 to TRBJ1-4; tentative D call: TRBD1 (5 bases). V was trimmed by 2 bases and J by 7 bases, leaving 11 bases between them. The CDR3 spans 14 residues. Looked up from germline, CDR1 is SEHNR and CDR2 is FQNEAQ (reference sequence). CDR3 loop: CASSLSTGGEKLFF. The CDR3 coding sequence is TGTGCCAGCAGCTTAAGCACCGGGGGTGAAAAACTGTTTTTT. The full variable domain, completed using reference TRBV7-9 and TRBJ1-4, is DTGVSQNPRHKITKRGQNVTFRCDPISEHNRLYWYRQTLGQGPEFLTYFQNEAQLEKSRLLSDRFSAERPKGSFSTLEIQRTEQGDSAMYLCASSLSTGGEKLFFGSGTQLSVL.